What follows is one T cell receptor (beta chain) and its context. This sample was included in a study of blood T cell repertoires in COVID-19. Sequencing was performed with immunoSEQ multiplex PCR; in TCRdb, only in-frame clones are kept and a portion is missing. This sample has some 300,000 clones, with roughly nine tenths found just once. This CDR3 is built from 16 residues. Germline V gene lookup returns CDR1 MGHDK and CDR2 SYGVNS. Trimming removed 5 bases at V and 0 bases at J, with 14 bases between. The sample consisted of PBMCs or T cells enriched from blood (not recorded which). This TCR derives from a woman younger than 45 who had been exposed to COVID-19. The chain links TRBV25-1 to TRBJ2-1; D is possibly TRBD1 (5 bases). CDR3 in amino acids: CASSPATGRSYNEQFF. The CDR3 DNA reads as TGTGCCAGCAGTCCCGCTACAGGTCGCTCCTACAATGAGCAGTTCTTC. Variable domain in full (rest from reference TRBV25-1 and TRBJ2-1): EADIYQTPRYLVIGTGKKITLECSQTMGHDKMYWYQQDPGMELHLIHYSYGVNSTEKGDLSSESTVSRIRTEHFPLTLESARPSHTSQYLCASSPATGRSYNEQFFGPGTRLTVL.